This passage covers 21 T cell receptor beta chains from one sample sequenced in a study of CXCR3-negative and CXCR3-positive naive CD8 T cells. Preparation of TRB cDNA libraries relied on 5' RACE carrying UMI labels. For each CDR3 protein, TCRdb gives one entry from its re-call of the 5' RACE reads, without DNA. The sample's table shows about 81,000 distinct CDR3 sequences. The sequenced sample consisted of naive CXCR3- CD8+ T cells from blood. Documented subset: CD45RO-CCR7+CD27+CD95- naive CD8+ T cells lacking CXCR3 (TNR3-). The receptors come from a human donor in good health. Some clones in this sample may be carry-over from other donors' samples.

CDR3 sequence reads: CASSSSLTGEAFF. The rearrangement links TRBV6-2 or TRBV6-3 to TRBJ1-1; the D call of TRBD1 rests on TCRdb alone, since no DNA is present to check it. Germline V lookup: CDR1 MNHEY, CDR2 SVGEGT. The CDR3 is made up of 13 amino acids.

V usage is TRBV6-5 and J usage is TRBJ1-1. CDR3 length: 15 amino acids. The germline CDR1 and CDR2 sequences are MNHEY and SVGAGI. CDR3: CASSYPRAVNTEAFF.

The CDR3 sequence is CASSLVRVSGGANEQFF. This chain connects TRBV7-6 to TRBJ2-1; TCRdb returns TRBD2, unconfirmable since there is no DNA. The germline gives CDR1 SGHVS, CDR2 FNYEAQ. The CDR3 is 17 residues long.

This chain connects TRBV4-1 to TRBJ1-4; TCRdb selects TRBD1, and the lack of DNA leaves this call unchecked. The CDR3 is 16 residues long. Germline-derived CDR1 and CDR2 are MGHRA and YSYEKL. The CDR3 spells CASSQTGTSTNEKLFF.

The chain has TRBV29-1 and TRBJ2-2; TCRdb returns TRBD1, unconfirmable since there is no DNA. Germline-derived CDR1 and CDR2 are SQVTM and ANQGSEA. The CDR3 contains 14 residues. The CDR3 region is CSVETGRVTGELFF.

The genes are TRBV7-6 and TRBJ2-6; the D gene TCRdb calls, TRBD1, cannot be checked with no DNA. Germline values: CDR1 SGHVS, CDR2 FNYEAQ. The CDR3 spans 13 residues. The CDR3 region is CASSPPGANVLTF.

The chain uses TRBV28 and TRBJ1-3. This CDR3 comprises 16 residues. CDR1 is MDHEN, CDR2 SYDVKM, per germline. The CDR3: CASSRSAPGSGNTIYF.

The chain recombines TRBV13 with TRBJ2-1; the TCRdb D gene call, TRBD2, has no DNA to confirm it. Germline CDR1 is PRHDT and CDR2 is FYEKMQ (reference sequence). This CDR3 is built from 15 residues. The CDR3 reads CASSLTGGGLNEQFF.

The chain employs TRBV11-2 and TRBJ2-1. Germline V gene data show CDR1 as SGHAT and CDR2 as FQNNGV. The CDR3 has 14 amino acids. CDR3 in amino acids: CASSLVGTYNEQFF.

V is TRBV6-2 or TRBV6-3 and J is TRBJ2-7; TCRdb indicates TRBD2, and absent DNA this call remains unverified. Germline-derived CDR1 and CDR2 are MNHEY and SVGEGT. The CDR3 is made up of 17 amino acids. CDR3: CASSYSTRDSSSYEQYF.

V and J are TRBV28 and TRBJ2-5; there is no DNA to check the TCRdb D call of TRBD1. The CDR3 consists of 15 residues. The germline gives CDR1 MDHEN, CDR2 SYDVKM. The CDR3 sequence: CASRRGTGVVETQYF.

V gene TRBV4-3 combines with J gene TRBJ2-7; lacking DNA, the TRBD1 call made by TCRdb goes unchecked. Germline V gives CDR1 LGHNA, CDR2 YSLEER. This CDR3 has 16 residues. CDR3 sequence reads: CASSQDRGSGGGEQYF.

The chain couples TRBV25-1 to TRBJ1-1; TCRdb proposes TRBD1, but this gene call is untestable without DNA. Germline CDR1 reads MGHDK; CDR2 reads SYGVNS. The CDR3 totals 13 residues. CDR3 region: CASRDTGVPEAFF.

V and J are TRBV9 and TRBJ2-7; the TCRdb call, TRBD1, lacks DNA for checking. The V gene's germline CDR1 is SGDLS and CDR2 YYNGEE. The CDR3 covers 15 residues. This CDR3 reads CASSVDGGGAYEQYF.

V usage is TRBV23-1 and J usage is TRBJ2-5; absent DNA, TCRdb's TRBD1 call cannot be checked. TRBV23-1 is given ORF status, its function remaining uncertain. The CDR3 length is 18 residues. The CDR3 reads CATVCWTGRLRPKETQYF.

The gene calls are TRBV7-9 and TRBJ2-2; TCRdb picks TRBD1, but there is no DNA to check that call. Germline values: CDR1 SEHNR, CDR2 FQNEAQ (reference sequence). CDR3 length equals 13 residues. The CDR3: CASRTGNTGELFF.

Here the CDR3 reads CASSLFGTGPSTDTQYF. V and J are TRBV5-4 and TRBJ2-3; the D call from TCRdb, TRBD1, cannot be confirmed without DNA. CDR1 is SGHNT, CDR2 YYREEE, per germline (reference sequence). The CDR3 has 17 residues.

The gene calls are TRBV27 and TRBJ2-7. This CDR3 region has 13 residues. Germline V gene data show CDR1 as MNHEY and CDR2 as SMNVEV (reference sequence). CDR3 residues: CASSSQYIYEQYF.

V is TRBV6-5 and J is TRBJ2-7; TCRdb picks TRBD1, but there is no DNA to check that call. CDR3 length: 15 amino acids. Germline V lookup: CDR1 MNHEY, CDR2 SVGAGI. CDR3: CASSYSGQGAYEQYF.

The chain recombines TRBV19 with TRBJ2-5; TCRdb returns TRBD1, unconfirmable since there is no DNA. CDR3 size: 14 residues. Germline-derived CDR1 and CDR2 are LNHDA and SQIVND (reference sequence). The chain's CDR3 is CASSIGQVQETQYF.

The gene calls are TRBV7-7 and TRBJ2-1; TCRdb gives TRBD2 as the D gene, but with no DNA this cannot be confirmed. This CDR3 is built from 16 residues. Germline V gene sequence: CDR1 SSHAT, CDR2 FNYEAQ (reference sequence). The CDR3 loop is CASSPSGIESYNEQFF.